This T cell receptor beta chain originates from a study of tumor-infiltrating lymphocytes in localized non-small cell lung cancer. Study-wide points: Tumor T-cell fraction from TCR sequencing was not associated with recurrence-free survival (p = 0.61). Tumors had more T cell infiltration than uninvolved lung, per TCRbeta sequencing and CD3 counts.

Clones were read by immunoSEQ multiplex PCR, and TCRdb kept only the in-frame ones, dropping some. The sample comprises around 16,000 clones, 55% to 75% of which are singletons, and 6.5% rests with the top ten. As to this clone: What it binds is not known.

Deletions cut 5 bases from V and 8 bases from J, with 12 bases between. The CDR3 has 13 residues. Germline V gives CDR1 LNHDA, CDR2 SQIVND (reference sequence). Material: lung tumor tissue. The TCR comes from a human donor with non-small cell lung cancer. The V and J genes are TRBV19 and TRBJ1-4; D gene ambiguous. In nucleotides, the CDR3 is TGTGCCAGTAGTTTCACGGATGGAGAAAAACTGTTTTTT. Translated, it gives CASSFTDGEKLFF.